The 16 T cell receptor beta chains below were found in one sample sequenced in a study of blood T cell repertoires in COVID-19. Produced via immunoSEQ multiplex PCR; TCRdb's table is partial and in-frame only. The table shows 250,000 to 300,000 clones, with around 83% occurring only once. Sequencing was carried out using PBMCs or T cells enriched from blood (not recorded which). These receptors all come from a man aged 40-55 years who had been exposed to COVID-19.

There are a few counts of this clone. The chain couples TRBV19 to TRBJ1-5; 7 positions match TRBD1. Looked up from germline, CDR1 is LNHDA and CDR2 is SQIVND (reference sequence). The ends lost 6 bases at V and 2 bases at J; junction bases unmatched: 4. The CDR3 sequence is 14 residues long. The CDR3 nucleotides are TGTGCCAGTAGCCCTACAGGGGGCAATCAGCCCCAGCATTTT. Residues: CASSPTGGNQPQHF.

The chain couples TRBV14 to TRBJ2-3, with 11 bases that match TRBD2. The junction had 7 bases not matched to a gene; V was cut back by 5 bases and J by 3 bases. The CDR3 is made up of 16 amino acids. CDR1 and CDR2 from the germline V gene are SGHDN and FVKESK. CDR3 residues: CASSTLAGGFTDTQYF. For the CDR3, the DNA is TGTGCCAGCAGCACCTTAGCGGGAGGGTTTACAGATACGCAGTATTTT.

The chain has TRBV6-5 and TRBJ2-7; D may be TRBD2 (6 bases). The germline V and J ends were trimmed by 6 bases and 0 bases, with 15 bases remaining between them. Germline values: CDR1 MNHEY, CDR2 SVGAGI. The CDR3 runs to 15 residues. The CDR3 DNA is TGTGCCAGCAGCCGGGACTGGTTAAGCTCCTACGAGCAGTACTTC. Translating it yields CASSRDWLSSYEQYF.

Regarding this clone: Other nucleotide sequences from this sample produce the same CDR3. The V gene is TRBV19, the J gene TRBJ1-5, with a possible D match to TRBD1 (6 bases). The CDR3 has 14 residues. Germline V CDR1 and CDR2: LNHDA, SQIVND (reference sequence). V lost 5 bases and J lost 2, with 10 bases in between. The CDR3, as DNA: TGTGCCAGTAGTCCTGGACAGCGCAATCAGCCCCAGCATTTT. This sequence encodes CASSPGQRNQPQHF.

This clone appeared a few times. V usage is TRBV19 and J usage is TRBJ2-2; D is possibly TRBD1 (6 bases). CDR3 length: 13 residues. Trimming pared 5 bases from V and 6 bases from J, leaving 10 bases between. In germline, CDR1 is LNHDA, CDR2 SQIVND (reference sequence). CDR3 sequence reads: CASSYRVAGELFF. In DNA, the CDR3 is TGTGCCAGTAGTTACAGGGTCGCCGGGGAGCTGTTTTTT.

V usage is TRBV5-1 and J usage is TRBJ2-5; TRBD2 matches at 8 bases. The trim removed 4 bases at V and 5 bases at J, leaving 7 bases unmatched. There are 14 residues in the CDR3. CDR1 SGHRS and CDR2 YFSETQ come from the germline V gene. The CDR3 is CASSLFRGRETQYF. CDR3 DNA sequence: TGCGCCAGCAGCCTGTTCCGCGGGAGGGAGACCCAGTACTTC. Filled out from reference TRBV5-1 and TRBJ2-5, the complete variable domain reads KAGVTQTPRYLIKTRGQQVTLSCSPISGHRSVSWYQQTPGQGLQFLFEYFSETQRNKGNFPGRFSGRQFSNSRSEMNVSTLELGDSALYLCASSLFRGRETQYFGPGTRLLVL.

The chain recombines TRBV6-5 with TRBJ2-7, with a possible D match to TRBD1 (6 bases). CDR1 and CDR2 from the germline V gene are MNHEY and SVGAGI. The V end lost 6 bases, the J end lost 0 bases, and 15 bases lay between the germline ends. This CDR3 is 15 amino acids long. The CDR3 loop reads CASRPQGPHSYEQYF. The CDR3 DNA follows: TGTGCCAGCAGACCCCAGGGGCCTCACTCCTACGAGCAGTACTTC.

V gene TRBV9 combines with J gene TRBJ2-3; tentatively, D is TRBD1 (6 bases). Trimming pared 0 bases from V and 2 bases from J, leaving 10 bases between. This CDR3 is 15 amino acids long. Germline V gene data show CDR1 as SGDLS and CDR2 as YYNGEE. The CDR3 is CASSVVDSPTDTQYF. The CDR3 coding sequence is TGTGCCAGCAGCGTAGTGGACAGCCCCACAGATACGCAGTATTTT. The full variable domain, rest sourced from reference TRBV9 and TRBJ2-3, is DSGVTQTPKHLITATGQRVTLRCSPRSGDLSVYWYQQSLDQGLQFLIQYYNGEERAKGNILERFSAQQFPDLHSELNLSSLELGDSALYFCASSVVDSPTDTQYFGPGTRLTVL.

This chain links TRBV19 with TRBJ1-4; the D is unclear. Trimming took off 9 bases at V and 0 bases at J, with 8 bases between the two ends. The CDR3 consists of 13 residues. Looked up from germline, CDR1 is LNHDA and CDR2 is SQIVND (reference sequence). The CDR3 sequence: CASRLATNEKLFF. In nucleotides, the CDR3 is TGTGCCAGCAGACTAGCAACTAATGAAAAACTGTTTTTT.

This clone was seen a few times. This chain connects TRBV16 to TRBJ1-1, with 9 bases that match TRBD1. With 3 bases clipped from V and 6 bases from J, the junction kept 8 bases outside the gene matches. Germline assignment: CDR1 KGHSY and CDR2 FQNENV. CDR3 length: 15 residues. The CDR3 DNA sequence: TGTGCCAGCAGCCACTATTACAGGGGGCGCCCTGAAGCTTTCTTT. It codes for CASSHYYRGRPEAFF.

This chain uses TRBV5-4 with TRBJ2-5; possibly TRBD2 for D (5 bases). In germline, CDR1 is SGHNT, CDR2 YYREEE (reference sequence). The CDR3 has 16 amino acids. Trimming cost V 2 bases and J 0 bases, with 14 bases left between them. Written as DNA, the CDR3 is TGTGCCAGCAGCTTCCGAGGGAGCGCGTACCAAGAGACCCAGTACTTC. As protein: CASSFRGSAYQETQYF.

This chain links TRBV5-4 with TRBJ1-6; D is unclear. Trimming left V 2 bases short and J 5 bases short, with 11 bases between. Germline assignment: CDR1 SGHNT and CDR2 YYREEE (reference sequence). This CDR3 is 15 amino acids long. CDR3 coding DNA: TGTGCCAGCAGCTTCGCGCTTTCGAATAATTCACCCCTCCACTTT. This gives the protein CASSFALSNNSPLHF.

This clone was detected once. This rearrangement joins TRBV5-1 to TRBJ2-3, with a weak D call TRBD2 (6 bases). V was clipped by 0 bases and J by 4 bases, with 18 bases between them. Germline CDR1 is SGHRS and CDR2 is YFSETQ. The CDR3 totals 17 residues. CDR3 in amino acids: CASSLGRLGGSADTQYF. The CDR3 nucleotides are TGCGCCAGCAGCTTGGGCCGGCTTGGAGGGTCCGCAGATACGCAGTATTTT.

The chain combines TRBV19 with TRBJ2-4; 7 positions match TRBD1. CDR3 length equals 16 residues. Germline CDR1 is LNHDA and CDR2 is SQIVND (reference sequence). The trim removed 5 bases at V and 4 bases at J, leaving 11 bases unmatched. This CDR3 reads CASSSFTTGIKNIQYF. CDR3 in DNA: TGTGCCAGTAGTTCCTTTACGACAGGGATAAAAAACATTCAGTACTTC.

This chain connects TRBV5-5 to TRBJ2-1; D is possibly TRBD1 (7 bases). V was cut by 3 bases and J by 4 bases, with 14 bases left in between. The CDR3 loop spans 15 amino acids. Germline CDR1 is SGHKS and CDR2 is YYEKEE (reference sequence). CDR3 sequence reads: CASSYSGQEYNEQFF. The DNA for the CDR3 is TGTGCCAGCAGCTATAGCGGACAGGAATACAATGAGCAGTTCTTC.

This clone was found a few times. In DNA, the CDR3 is TGTGCCAGCAGCGTAACTACGGATCCGTCCTACGAGCAGTACTTC. Translated, it gives CASSVTTDPSYEQYF. J is TRBJ2-7 and V is TRBV9; no clear D gene. The germline V and J ends were trimmed by 1 base and 1 base, with 12 bases remaining between them. From germline, CDR1 is SGDLS and CDR2 YYNGEE. This CDR3 comprises 15 residues.